This T cell receptor (beta chain) was identified during a study of blood T cells in healthy people across ages. Overall study findings and caveats: It was found that TCR beta diversity correlated strongly with the percentage of naive T cells.

For this clonotype: Its target is not known.

This CDR3 spans 15 amino acids. From germline, CDR1 is SGHKS and CDR2 YYEKEE (reference sequence). The V end was cut by 7 bases, the J end by 1 base, with 15 bases between. Samples each had at least 6 micrograms of total RNA extracted. For the second PCR, which ran for 7 to 11 cycles, a sample-barcoded 5' primer and a J-beta primer mix were used. TCRdb called the 5' RACE reads again in MiXCR, with one record for every CDR3 protein. The data show roughly 1.5 million distinct CDR3 sequences, roughly 43% seen once. V is TRBV5-5 and J is TRBJ2-1, with D possibly TRBD2 on 6 matching bases. The sequence was obtained from a woman under 30 in good health. The sequencing sample was made of blood. The CDR3 nucleotides read TGTGCCAGCCTCCCCCGGGAGCTATCCTACAATGAGCAGTTCTTC. Translation gives CASLPRELSYNEQFF.